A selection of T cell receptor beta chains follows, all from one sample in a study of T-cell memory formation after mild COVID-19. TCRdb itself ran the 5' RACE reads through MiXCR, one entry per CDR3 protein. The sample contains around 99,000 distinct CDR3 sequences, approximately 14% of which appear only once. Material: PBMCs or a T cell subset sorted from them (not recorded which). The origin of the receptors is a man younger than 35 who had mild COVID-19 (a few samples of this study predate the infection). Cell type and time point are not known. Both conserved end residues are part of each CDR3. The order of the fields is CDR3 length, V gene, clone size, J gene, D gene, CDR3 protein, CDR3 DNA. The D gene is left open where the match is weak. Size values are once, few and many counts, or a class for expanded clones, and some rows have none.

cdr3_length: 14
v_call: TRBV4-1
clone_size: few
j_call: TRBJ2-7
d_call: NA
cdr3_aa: CASSPRTGTYEQYF
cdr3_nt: TGCGCCAGCAGCCCTCGGACTGGGACCTACGAGCAGTACTTC

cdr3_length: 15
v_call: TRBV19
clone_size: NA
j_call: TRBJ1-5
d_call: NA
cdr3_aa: CASTPAQRLSQPQHF
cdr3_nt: TGTGCCAGTACCCCAGCCCAGAGGTTGAGTCAGCCCCAGCATTTT

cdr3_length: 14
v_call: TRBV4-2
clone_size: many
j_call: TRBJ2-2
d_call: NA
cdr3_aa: CASSQDRGIGELFF
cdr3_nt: TGTGCCAGCAGCCAAGATCGGGGGATCGGGGAGCTGTTTTTT

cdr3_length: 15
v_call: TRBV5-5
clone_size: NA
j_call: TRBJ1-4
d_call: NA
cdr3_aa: CASSLMGGYGEKLFF
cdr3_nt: TGTGCCAGCAGCTTGATGGGGGGCTACGGTGAAAAACTGTTTTTT

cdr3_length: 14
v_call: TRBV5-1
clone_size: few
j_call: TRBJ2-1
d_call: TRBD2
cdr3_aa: CASSLAGGRNEQFF
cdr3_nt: TGCGCCAGCAGCTTAGCGGGGGGGCGGAATGAGCAGTTCTTC

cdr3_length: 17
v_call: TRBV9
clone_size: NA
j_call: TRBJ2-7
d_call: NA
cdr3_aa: CASSVDDGGPLTYEQYF
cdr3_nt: TGTGCCAGCAGCGTAGACGATGGGGGCCCCCTTACCTACGAGCAGTACTTC

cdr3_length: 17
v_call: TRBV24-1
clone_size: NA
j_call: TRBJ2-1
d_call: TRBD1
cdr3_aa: CATSDRRTGGPYNEQFF
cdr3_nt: TGTGCCACCAGTGACCGTCGGACAGGGGGACCCTACAATGAGCAGTTCTTC

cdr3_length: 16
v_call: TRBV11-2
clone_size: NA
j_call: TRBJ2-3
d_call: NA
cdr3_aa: CASSIAWGSSTDTQYF
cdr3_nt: TGTGCCAGCAGCATAGCGTGGGGGTCGAGCACAGATACGCAGTATTTT

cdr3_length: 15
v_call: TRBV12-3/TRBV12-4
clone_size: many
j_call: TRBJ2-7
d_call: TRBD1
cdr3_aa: CASSLFSGRGYEQYF
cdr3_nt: TGTGCCAGCAGTTTATTTTCGGGCAGGGGGTACGAGCAGTACTTC

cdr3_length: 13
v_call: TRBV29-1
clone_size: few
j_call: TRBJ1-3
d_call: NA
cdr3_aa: CSVAGGSGNTIYF
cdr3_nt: TGCAGCGTCGCTGGGGGCTCTGGAAACACCATATATTTT

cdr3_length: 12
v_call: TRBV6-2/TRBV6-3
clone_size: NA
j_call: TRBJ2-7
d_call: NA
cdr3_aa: CASSYAGYEQYF
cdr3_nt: TGTGCCAGCAGTTACGCCGGGTACGAGCAGTACTTC